One sample yielded the 2 T cell receptor beta chains listed below, sequenced in a study of early T cells in non-severe SARS-CoV-2 infection. TCRdb fed the 5' RACE reads into MiXCR, producing one record per CDR3 protein. In the table there are fewer than 85,000 distinct CDR3 sequences, about 12% of which are singletons. Material for sequencing was whole blood. The receptors come from an adult who was a healthcare worker with PCR-confirmed SARS-CoV-2 infection or an uninfected control (not recorded which).

This clonotype has at least ten counts. The genes are TRBV30 and TRBJ2-1, with TRBD2 identical over 8 bases. V lost 5 bases and J lost 3; bases outside the gene matches: 6. Germline assignment: CDR1 GTSNPN and CDR2 SVGIG (reference sequence). The CDR3 has 14 residues. The CDR3 nucleotides read TGTGCCTGGGATAGCGGGAAGGTCTACAATGAGCAGTTCTTC. This sequence encodes CAWDSGKVYNEQFF.

This clonotype was observed a handful of times. V is TRBV12-3 or TRBV12-4 and J is TRBJ2-7; D not certain. The CDR3 covers 17 residues. V lost 1 base, J lost 3 bases, and 19 bases lay in between. The CDR3 region is CASSLEGLTPNFYEQYF. The CDR3 DNA follows: TGTGCCAGCAGTTTAGAAGGTCTGACCCCAAACTTCTACGAGCAGTACTTC.